This TCR beta chain was recovered during a study of immune evolution from preneoplasia to lung adenocarcinoma (dated by TCRdb to the early 2020s). Background on the whole study: The study profiled immune contexture across lung adenocarcinoma precursors and invasive adenocarcinoma using immune gene expression, TCR sequencing and multiplex immunofluorescence. Resected precursor lesions (AAH, AIS, MIA) and invasive adenocarcinomas were each compared against paired morphologically normal lung tissue. The sample size was set by how many specimens were available, not by a prior power calculation. Whole exome sequencing and methylation data from the same cohort of nodules were integrated with the immune data. The overall cohort comprised around 55 patients with pulmonary nodules who underwent surgical resection. The TCR sequencing data were obtained from 51 patients. According to the study, about 100 samples went through TCR sequencing. POLYSOLVER was used to infer Class I HLA alleles from exome data, while LOHHLA was used to detect allele-specific HLA loss.

Between about 2014 and 2018, the patients underwent resection in either Japan or China. Two lung cancer pathologists independently reviewed H&E slides to confirm the histologic diagnosis of every case. The AllPrep DNA/RNA FFPE Kit was used to isolate DNA from FFPE tissue. This clone was detected once. It has no known antigen specificity. No clone much larger than this one lies a single base away; base qualities are absent. The immunoSEQ hsTCRbeta Kit was used to sequence TCR beta CDR3 regions from DNA. The published analysis was carried out like this. The ImmunoSEQ Analyzer was used to analyse the TCR sequencing data. T cell clonality was defined as 1 minus Pielou's evenness computed on productive rearrangements. To measure T cell diversity, the inverse Simpson index was applied to productive templates. T cell density was defined as TCR beta template counts normalized to usable DNA, with usable DNA estimated by amplifying and sequencing housekeeping genes. TCR metrics were compared across histologic stages using two-sided Kruskal-Wallis tests. Here the immuneACCESS table is served through TCRdb, limited to in-frame sequences with V and J called. Missing clones are a known gap in these copies; in checked studies unresolved V genes cover under half, and the rest lacks a known reason. The DNA gave D and trimming, while V, J and clone size come from that table. In all, the sample holds some 5,200 clones, and 60% to 80% of those were seen once. About 28% of the sample is taken by the ten largest.

Including cysteine and phenylalanine, the CDR3 has 14 amino acids. The retained sequence is limited to the CDR3, 42 bases, with the frame set at the first base. V sheds 0 bases and J sheds 3 bases, leaving 5 bases between their ends. CDR1 and CDR2 were assigned from the germline V gene as ENHRY and SYGVKD. The full study reports these points: The findings were based on association rather than direct causation, and larger cohorts with long-term follow-up and longitudinal biopsies were deemed needed. Clonality was highest in normal lung, while later-stage lesions appeared to have lower clonality but higher T cell density and diversity. All patients were from Japan and China, so applicability to Western populations was uncertain. The highest top T cell clone frequencies were observed in normal lung, and a progressive decrease in top T cell clone frequencies appeared to occur from AAH through AIS, MIA and invasive adenocarcinoma.

The sample consisted of FFPE normal lung tissue adjacent to the tumor. The clonotype was recovered from a person in their sixties or seventies with lung adenocarcinoma. The chain links TRBV10-3 with TRBJ2-2; a tentative D match to TRBD2 spans 5 bases. The CDR3 is CAISESRDTGELFF. In nucleotide form, the sequence is TGTGCCATCAGTGAGTCGCGGGACACCGGGGAGCTGTTTTTT.